The next 19 T cell receptor beta chains were all read from a single sample in a study of cytomegalovirus exposure and HLA in healthy donors. 13 Jbeta primers and 60 Vbeta primers were used for the PCR. Some clones are missing from TCRdb's copy, which holds only in-frame ones; the method was immunoSEQ multiplex PCR. The data show some 180,000 clones, more than 75% seen once. Material for sequencing was PBMCs. Every receptor here comes from a woman between 25 and 40 years old in good health and CMV-seropositive.

This clone has a handful of counts. The CDR3 spells CASMGDRGLFGGYTF. For the CDR3, the DNA is TGTGCCAGCATGGGGGACAGGGGGCTCTTTGGTGGCTACACCTTC. The gene calls are TRBV28 and TRBJ1-2; TRBD1 matches at 12 bases. Unmatched junction bases numbered 10, after V lost 7 bases and J lost 7 bases. CDR3 length equals 15 residues. Germline CDR1 reads MDHEN; CDR2 reads SYDVKM.

This clone was observed a single time. The J gene is TRBJ2-1, the V gene TRBV9; no definite D call. The CDR3 has 15 residues. Trimming took 0 bases from V and 8 from J, leaving 15 bases between them. Germline CDR1 is SGDLS and CDR2 is YYNGEE. CDR3 amino acids: CASSVVGGERDEQFF. The DNA for the CDR3 is TGTGCCAGCAGCGTAGTAGGCGGCGAACGGGATGAGCAGTTCTTC.

This clone was counted a single time. The rearrangement links TRBV5-5 to TRBJ1-2; TRBD1 agrees at 11 bases. With V trimmed by 4 bases and J by 7 bases, 6 bases remained unmatched. The CDR3 runs to 14 residues. The germline gives CDR1 SGHKS, CDR2 YYEKEE (reference sequence). The CDR3, as DNA: TGTGCCAGCAGCCTGGACAGGGGGCGCGGTGGCTACACCTTC. The encoded protein is CASSLDRGRGGYTF.

The chain links TRBV28 to TRBJ1-2, with 8 bases lining up with TRBD1. Germline CDR1 is MDHEN and CDR2 is SYDVKM. Germline trimming cut 5 bases from V and 7 bases from J; bases unmatched to any gene: 15. This CDR3 spans 16 amino acids. The CDR3 nucleotides are TGTGCCAGCAGTAGGGGGGGTCTCCCGGGACAGGCTGGCTACACCTTC. This gives the protein CASSRGGLPGQAGYTF.

The genes are TRBV7-9 and TRBJ2-7, with a weak D call TRBD2 (5 bases). V was pared by 5 bases and J by 5 bases, with 19 bases between. From germline, CDR1 is SEHNR and CDR2 FQNEAQ (reference sequence). This CDR3 region has 15 residues. This CDR3 is CASSPHGDGGHEQYF. CDR3 nucleotide sequence: TGTGCCAGCAGCCCACACGGAGACGGCGGGCACGAGCAGTACTTC.

Here the CDR3 reads CASSSRPYEQYF. Here the CDR3 DNA reads TGTGCCAGCAGCTCGCGGCCCTACGAGCAGTACTTC. The rearrangement uses TRBV7-6 and TRBJ2-7; D is ambiguous. The CDR3 is 12 amino acids. The V gene lost 4 bases and the J gene lost 2 bases, with 6 bases spanning the gap. CDR1 and CDR2 from the germline V gene are SGHVS and FNYEAQ.

The CDR3 is CASSQSIGTNTEAFF. In nucleotides, the CDR3 is TGTGCCAGCAGCCAATCGATTGGGACAAACACTGAAGCTTTCTTT. The genes are TRBV16 and TRBJ1-1; a weak D match, TRBD1 (6 bases). Germline CDR1 reads KGHSY; CDR2 reads FQNENV. The CDR3 runs 15 residues. V was cut by 0 bases and J by 2 bases, with 10 bases left in between.

The J gene is TRBJ2-1, the V gene TRBV19, with D unclear. Looked up from germline, CDR1 is LNHDA and CDR2 is SQIVND (reference sequence). This CDR3 is 15 amino acids long. Trimming pared 7 bases from V and 0 bases from J, leaving 13 bases between. The CDR3 DNA follows: TGTGCCAGTACCCCTGGGCCCAGCTCCTACAATGAGCAGTTCTTC. As protein: CASTPGPSSYNEQFF.

The table lists this clone with a count of one. The V call is TRBV2, the J call TRBJ1-2; D is uncertain. V lost 0 bases, J lost 4 bases, and 12 bases lay in between. CDR1 SNHLY and CDR2 FYNNEI come from the germline V gene. The CDR3 extends over 15 amino acids. The CDR3 nucleotides read TGTGCCAGCAGTGAAGCAACACCACGGGGCTATGGCTACACCTTC. Residues: CASSEATPRGYGYTF.

The chain is built from TRBV7-9 and TRBJ2-3; 8 bases match TRBD2. Germline CDR1 SEHNR, CDR2 FQNEAQ (reference sequence). The trim removed 5 bases at V and 0 bases at J, leaving 16 bases unmatched. This CDR3 comprises 19 residues. This CDR3 is CASSRGNSGDTASTDTQYF. CDR3 sequence (DNA): TGTGCCAGCAGCCGGGGTAATAGCGGGGATACGGCTAGCACAGATACGCAGTATTTT.

V usage is TRBV5-8 and J usage is TRBJ2-3; D ambiguous. The CDR3 has 13 residues. The germline V and J ends were trimmed by 4 bases and 4 bases, with 10 bases remaining between them. Germline CDR1 is SGHTS and CDR2 is YDEGEE. This chain's CDR3 is CASSLYRADTQYF. For the CDR3, the DNA is TGTGCCAGCAGCCTTTACAGAGCAGATACGCAGTATTTT.

The chain recombines TRBV18 with TRBJ2-7; 9 bases fit TRBD1. CDR1 and CDR2 from the germline V gene are KGHSH and LQKENI. The CDR3 sequence is 13 residues long. The V and J ends lost 6 bases and 7 bases, in that order; junction bases with no gene match: 7. This chain's CDR3 is CASSPGQGEEQYF. The CDR3 region has the DNA TGTGCCAGCTCGCCGGGACAGGGTGAGGAGCAGTACTTC.

This chain links TRBV9 with TRBJ2-7, with TRBD1 matching over 9 bases. Unmatched junction bases numbered 6, after V lost 3 bases and J lost 5 bases. The CDR3 covers 14 residues. Germline CDR1 and CDR2: SGDLS and YYNGEE. CDR3 nucleotide sequence: TGTGCCAGCAGCGAGGGGGACAGGGCCCACGAGCAGTACTTC. This encodes CASSEGDRAHEQYF.

This chain uses TRBV5-1 with TRBJ2-1, with 9 bases lining up with TRBD1. The V and J ends lost 0 bases and 8 bases, in that order; junction bases with no gene match: 3. The CDR3 sequence is 14 residues long. Germline assignment: CDR1 SGHRS and CDR2 YFSETQ. The CDR3 nucleotides read TGCGCCAGCAGCTTGGGGGGACAGGGCTATGAGCAGTTCTTC. It is translated as CASSLGGQGYEQFF.

This chain uses TRBV28 with TRBJ2-3, with TRBD1 matching 8 bases. The germline CDR1 and CDR2 sequences are MDHEN and SYDVKM. The CDR3 spans 12 residues. J lost 3 bases, V lost 11 bases, and 4 bases had no gene match. The CDR3 sequence is CASRGQTDTQYF. CDR3 bases: TGTGCCTCCAGGGGGCAGACAGATACGCAGTATTTT. The whole variable domain, remainder taken from reference TRBV28 and TRBJ2-3, is DVKVTQSSRYLVKRTGEKVFLECVQDMDHENMFWYRQDPGLGLRLIYFSYDVKMKEKGDIPEGYSVSREKKERFSLILESASTNQTSMYLCASRGQTDTQYFGPGTRLTVL.

The rearrangement joins TRBV7-2 to TRBJ1-5, with 8 bases aligning to TRBD1. The V gene's germline CDR1 is SGHTA and CDR2 FQGNSA. Trimming took 3 bases from V and 2 from J; bases not matched to a gene: 3. The CDR3 sequence is 15 residues long. The CDR3 sequence: CASSLGGQGNQPQHF. Written as DNA, the CDR3 is TGTGCCAGCAGCTTGGGGGGACAGGGCAATCAGCCCCAGCATTTT.

This chain uses TRBV2 with TRBJ1-1, with TRBD1 matching 10 bases. CDR3 length: 12 residues. The germline gives CDR1 SNHLY, CDR2 FYNNEI. V lost 7 bases and J lost 7; bases outside the gene matches: 3. The CDR3 DNA follows: TGTGCCAGCACCCGGGACAGGGGTGAAGCTTTCTTT. This translates into CASTRDRGEAFF.

V is TRBV7-9 and J is TRBJ1-5; D is perhaps TRBD1 (5 bases). V lost 4 bases and J 9 bases, leaving 19 bases between the germline ends. CDR3 size: 15 residues. The germline V gene has CDR1 SEHNR and CDR2 FQNEAQ (reference sequence). This CDR3 is CASSSMGRALGPQHF. The CDR3 DNA is TGTGCCAGCAGCTCGATGGGCAGGGCCCTTGGGCCCCAGCATTTT.

J is TRBJ1-6 and V is TRBV7-8; 7 bases line up with TRBD1. V trimming: 5 bases; J trimming: 10 bases; junction bases outside the gene matches: 11. Per germline, CDR1 SGHVS and CDR2 FQNEAQ. The CDR3 loop spans 15 amino acids. CDR3 coding DNA: TGTGCCAGCAGCCCACCTCAGACAGGGCGGTCACCCCTCCACTTT. As protein: CASSPPQTGRSPLHF.